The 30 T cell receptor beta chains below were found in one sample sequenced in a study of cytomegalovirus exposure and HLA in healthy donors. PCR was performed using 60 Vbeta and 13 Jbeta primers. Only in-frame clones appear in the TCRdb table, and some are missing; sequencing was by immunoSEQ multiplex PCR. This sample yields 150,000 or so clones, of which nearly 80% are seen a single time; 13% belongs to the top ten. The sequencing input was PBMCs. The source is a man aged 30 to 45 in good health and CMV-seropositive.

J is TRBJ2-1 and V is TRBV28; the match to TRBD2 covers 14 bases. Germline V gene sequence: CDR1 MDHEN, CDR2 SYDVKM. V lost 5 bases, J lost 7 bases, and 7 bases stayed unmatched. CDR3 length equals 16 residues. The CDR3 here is CASSPSGTSGRNEQFF. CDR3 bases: TGTGCCAGCAGTCCATCCGGGACTAGCGGGAGAAATGAGCAGTTCTTC.

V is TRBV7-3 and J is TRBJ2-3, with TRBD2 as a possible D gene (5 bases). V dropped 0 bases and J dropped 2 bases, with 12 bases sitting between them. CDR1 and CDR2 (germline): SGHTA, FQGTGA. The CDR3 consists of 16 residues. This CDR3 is CASSLTPSRYTDTQYF. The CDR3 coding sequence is TGTGCCAGCAGCTTAACGCCTAGCAGATACACAGATACGCAGTATTTT.

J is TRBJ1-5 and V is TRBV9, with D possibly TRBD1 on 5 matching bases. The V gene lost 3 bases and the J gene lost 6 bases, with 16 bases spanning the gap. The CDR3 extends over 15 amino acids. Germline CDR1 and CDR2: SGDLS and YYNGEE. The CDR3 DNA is TGTGCCAGCAGCGCGGGCCGGGGGAGAGCTCAGCCCCAGCATTTT. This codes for CASSAGRGRAQPQHF.

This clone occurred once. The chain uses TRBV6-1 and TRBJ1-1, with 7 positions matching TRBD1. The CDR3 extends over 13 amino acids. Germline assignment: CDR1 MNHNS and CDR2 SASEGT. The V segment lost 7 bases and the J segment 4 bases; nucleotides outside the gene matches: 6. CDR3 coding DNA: TGTGCCAGCAAAAGGGGGCTGGTCACTGAAGCTTTCTTT. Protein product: CASKRGLVTEAFF.

CDR3 in DNA: TGCGCCAGCAGTTCAGCGGGAACGTCCTACGAGCAGTACTTC. It is translated as CASSSAGTSYEQYF. The chain employs TRBV10-2 and TRBJ2-7, with 7 bases aligning to TRBD2. The germline V gene encodes CDR1 WSHSY and CDR2 SAAADI. This CDR3 spans 14 amino acids. V dropped 5 bases and J dropped 1; count of bases not matched to a gene: 5.

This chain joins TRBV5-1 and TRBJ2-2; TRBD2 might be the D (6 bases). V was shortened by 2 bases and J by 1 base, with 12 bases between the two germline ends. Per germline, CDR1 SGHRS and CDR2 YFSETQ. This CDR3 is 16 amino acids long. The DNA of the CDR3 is TGCGCCAGCAGCTTACGGACTAACCTGAACACCGGGGAGCTGTTTTTT. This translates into CASSLRTNLNTGELFF.

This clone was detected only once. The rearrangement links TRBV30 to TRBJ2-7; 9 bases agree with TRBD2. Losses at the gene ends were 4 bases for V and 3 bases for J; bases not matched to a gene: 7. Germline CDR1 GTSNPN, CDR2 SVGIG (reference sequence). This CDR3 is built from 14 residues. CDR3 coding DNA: TGTGCCTGGACGGTGGGGCGGGGGGGCTACGAGCAGTACTTC. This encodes CAWTVGRGGYEQYF.

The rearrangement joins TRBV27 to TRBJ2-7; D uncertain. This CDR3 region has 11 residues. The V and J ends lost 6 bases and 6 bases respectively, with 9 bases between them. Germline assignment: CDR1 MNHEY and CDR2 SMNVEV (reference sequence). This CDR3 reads CASSTLSEQYF. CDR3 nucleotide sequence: TGTGCCAGCAGCACCCTTAGCGAGCAGTACTTC.

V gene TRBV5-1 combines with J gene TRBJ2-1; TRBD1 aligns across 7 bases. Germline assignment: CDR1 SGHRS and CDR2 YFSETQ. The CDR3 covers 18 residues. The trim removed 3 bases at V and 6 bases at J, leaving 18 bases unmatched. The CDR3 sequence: CASSYTRSGTVISNEQFF. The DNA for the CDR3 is TGCGCCAGCAGCTACACACGATCCGGGACAGTAATCTCCAATGAGCAGTTCTTC.

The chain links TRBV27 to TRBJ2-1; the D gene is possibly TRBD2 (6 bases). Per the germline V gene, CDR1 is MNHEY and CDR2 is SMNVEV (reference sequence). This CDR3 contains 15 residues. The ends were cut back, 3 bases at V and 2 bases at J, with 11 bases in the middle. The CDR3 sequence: CASSLEGTPYNEQFF. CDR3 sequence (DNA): TGTGCCAGCAGTTTGGAGGGGACTCCCTACAATGAGCAGTTCTTC.

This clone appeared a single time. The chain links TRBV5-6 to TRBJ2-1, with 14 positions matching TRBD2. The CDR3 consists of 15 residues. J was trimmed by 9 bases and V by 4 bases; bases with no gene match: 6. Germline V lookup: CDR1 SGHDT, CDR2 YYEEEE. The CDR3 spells CASSPGLAGVSEQFF. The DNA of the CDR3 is TGTGCCAGCAGCCCGGGACTAGCGGGAGTAAGTGAGCAGTTCTTC.

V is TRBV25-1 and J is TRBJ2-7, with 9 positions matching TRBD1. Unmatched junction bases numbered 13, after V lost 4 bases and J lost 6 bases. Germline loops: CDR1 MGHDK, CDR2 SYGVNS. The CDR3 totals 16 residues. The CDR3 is CASSGSGTGNGCEQYF. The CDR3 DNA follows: TGTGCCAGCAGTGGGTCCGGGACAGGGAACGGGTGCGAGCAGTACTTC.

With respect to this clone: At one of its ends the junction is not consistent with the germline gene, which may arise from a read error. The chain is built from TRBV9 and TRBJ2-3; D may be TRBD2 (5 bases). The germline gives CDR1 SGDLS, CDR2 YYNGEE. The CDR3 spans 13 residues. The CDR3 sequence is CASSVGGTDTQYF. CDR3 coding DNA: TGTGCCAGCAGCGTCGGAGGCACGGATACGCAGTATTTT.

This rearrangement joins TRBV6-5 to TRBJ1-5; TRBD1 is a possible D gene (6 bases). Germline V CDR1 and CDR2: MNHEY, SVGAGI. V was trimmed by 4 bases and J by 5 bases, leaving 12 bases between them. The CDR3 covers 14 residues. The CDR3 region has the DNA TGTGCCAGCAGTTCGGACAGTTTTTATCAGCCCCAGCATTTT. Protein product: CASSSDSFYQPQHF.

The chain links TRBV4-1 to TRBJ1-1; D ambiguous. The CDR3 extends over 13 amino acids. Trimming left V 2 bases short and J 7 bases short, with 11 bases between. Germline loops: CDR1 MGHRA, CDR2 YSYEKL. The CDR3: CASSQRSQVEAFF. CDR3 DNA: TGCGCCAGCAGCCAACGTTCCCAGGTTGAAGCTTTCTTT.

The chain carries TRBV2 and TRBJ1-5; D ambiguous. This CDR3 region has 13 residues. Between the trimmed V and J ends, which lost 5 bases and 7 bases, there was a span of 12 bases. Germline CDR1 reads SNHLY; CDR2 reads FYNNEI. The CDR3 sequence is CASSFGAEQPQHF. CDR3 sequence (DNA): TGTGCCAGCAGTTTTGGAGCGGAACAGCCCCAGCATTTT.

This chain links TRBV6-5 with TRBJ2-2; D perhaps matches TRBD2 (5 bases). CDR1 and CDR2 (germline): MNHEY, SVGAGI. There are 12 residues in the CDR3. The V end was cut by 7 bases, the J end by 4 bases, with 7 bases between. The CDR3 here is CASTRGTGELFF. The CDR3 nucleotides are TGTGCCAGCACACGGGGCACCGGGGAGCTGTTTTTT.

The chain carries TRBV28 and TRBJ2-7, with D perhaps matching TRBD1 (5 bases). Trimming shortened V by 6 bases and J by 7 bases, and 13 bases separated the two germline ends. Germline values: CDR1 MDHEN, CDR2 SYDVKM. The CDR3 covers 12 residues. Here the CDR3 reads CASSRGKGEQYF. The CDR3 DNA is TGTGCCAGCAGCCGAGGAAAGGGGGAGCAGTACTTC. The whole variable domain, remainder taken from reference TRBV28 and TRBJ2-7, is DVKVTQSSRYLVKRTGEKVFLECVQDMDHENMFWYRQDPGLGLRLIYFSYDVKMKEKGDIPEGYSVSREKKERFSLILESASTNQTSMYLCASSRGKGEQYFGPGTRLTVT.

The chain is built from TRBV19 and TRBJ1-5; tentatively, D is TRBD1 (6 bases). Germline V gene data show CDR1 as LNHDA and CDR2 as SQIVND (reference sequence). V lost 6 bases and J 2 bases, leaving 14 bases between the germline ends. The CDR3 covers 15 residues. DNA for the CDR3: TGTGCCAGTAGCACTCCAGGGGTCGGCAATCAGCCCCAGCATTTT. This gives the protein CASSTPGVGNQPQHF.

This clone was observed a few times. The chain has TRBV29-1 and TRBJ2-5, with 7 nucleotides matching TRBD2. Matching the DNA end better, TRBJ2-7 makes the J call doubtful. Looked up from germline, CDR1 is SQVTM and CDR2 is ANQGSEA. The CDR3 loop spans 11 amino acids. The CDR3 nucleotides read TGCAGCGTTGGGACGGGAGGCGAGCAGTACTTC. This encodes CSVGTGGEQYF.

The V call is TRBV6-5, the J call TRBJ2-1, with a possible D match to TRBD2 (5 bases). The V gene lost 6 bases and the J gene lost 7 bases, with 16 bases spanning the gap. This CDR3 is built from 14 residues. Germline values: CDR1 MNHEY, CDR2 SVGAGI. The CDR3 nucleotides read TGTGCCAGCAGCCCTGCCTCTGGCGGGAATGAGCAGTTCTTC. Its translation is CASSPASGGNEQFF.

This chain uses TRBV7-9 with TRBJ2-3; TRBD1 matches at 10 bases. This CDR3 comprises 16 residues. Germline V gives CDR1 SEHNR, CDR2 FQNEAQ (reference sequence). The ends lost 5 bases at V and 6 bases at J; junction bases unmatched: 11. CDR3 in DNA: TGTGCCAGCAGCCAAGACAGGGGGCGGAGTGGGGATACGCAGTATTTT. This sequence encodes CASSQDRGRSGDTQYF.

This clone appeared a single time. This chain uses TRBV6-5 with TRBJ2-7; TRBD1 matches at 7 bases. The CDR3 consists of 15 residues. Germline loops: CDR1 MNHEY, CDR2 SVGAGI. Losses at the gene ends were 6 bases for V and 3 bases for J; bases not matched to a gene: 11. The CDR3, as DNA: TGTGCCAGCAGCCGCGACAGGGATTCGGTCTACGAGCAGTACTTC. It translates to CASSRDRDSVYEQYF.

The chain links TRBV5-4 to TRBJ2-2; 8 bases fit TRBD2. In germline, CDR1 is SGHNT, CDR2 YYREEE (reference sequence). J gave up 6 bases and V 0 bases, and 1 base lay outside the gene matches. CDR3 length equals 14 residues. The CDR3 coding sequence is TGTGCCAGCAGCTTGGCCGGGGGGGCCGGGGAGCTGTTTTTT. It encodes CASSLAGGAGELFF.

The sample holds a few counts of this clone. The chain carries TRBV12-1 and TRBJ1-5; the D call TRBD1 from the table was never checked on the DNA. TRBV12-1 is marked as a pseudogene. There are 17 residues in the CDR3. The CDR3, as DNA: TGTGCCAGCAGCCCCCCACCCCGGACAGCCGAAAATCAGCCCCAGCATTTT. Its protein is CASSPPPRTAENQPQHF.

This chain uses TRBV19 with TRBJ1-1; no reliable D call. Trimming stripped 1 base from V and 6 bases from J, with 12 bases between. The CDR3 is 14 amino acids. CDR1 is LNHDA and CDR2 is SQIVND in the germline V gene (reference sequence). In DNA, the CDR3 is TGTGCCAGTAGTATAGTGGCGGAAATCGCTGAAGCTTTCTTT. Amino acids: CASSIVAEIAEAFF. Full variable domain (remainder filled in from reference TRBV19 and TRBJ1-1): DGGITQSPKYLFRKEGQNVTLSCEQNLNHDAMYWYRQDPGQGLRLIYYSQIVNDFQKGDIAEGYSVSREKKESFPLTVTSAQKNPTAFYLCASSIVAEIAEAFFGQGTRLTVV.

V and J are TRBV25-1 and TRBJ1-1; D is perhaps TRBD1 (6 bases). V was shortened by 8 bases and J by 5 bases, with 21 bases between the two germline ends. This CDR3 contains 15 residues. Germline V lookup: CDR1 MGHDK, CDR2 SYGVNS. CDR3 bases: TGTGCCAGCGGCCGGGGGGAGGGGGGCCTTACTGAAGCTTTCTTT. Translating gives CASGRGEGGLTEAFF.

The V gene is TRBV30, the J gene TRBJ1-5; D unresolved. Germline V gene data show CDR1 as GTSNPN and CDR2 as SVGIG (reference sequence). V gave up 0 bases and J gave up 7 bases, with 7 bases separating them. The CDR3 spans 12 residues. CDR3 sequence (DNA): TGTGCCTGGAGTGTTGGAGGGCAGCCCCAGCATTTT. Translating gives CAWSVGGQPQHF.

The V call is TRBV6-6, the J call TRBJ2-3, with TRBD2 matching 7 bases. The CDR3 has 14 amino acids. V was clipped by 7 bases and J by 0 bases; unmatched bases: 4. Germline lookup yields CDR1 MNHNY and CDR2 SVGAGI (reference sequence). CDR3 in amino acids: CASTVSGSTDTQYF. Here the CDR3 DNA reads TGTGCCAGCACCGTTAGCGGGAGCACAGATACGCAGTATTTT.

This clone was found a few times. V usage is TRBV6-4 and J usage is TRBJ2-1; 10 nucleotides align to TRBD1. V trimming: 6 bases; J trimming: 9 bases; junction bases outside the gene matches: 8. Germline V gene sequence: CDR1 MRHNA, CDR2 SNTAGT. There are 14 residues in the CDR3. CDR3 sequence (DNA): TGTGCCAGCAGGGCGGACAGGGGGTTTGGTGAGCAGTTCTTC. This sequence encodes CASRADRGFGEQFF.